This T cell receptor (beta chain) was obtained from a study of monozygotic twins with inflammatory bowel disease. The authors made each sample's cDNA in eight separate reactions. Template switching introduced UMIs that contain a 6-nucleotide sample barcode. Reprocessing the 5' RACE reads, TCRdb reports a single entry for every CDR3 protein and omits DNA. The listing contains over 100,000 distinct CDR3 sequences. This receptor was obtained from a human donor with ulcerative colitis or Crohn's disease, or a healthy co-twin of an affected twin (not recorded which). Input material: blood.

CDR3 protein: CASSLEVSSGANVLTF. The gene calls are TRBV5-1 and TRBJ2-6. The CDR3 length is 16 residues. Germline assignment: CDR1 SGHRS and CDR2 YFSETQ.